This paragraph covers one TCR beta chain sequence. Assay used: immunoSEQ multiplex PCR; TCRdb lists only in-frame clones, some missing. The sample yields 250,000 or so clones, more than 85% seen once. These data come from a study of blood T cell repertoires in COVID-19. Trimming at V came to 2 bases and at J to 7 bases, leaving 7 bases not matched to a gene. This CDR3 has 15 residues. The germline V gene encodes CDR1 LNHNV and CDR2 YYDKDF (reference sequence). The sample taken for sequencing was PBMCs or T cells enriched from blood (not recorded which). The receptor's source is a woman between 45 and 65 years old who had recovered from COVID-19. The V call is TRBV15, the J call TRBJ1-4, with 7 nucleotides matching TRBD1. In DNA form, the CDR3 reads TGTGCCACCAGCAGAAGGGACAGTGCAGGTGAAAAACTGTTTTTT. It yields the protein CATSRRDSAGEKLFF.